Each of the 27 T cell receptor beta chains below was sequenced from the same sample in a study of blood T cell repertoires in COVID-19. TCRdb's table, derived via immunoSEQ multiplex PCR, lists solely in-frame clones and lacks some. The sample yields around 100,000 clones, around four fifths seen once. Sequencing was done on a sample of peripheral blood. The receptors shown here come from a woman between 65 and 79 years old with acute or convalescent COVID-19.

V and J are TRBV7-3 and TRBJ2-5; 7 bases map to TRBD1. Germline V CDR1 and CDR2: SGHTA, FQGTGA. CDR3 size: 13 residues. V lost 5 bases, J lost 7 bases, and 7 bases stayed unmatched. CDR3 in amino acids: CASSRDSSGTQYF. The CDR3 DNA reads as TGTGCCAGCAGCCGGGACAGCTCAGGGACCCAGTACTTC.

This clone was detected once. The chain employs TRBV5-1 and TRBJ1-1, with D possibly TRBD1 on 5 matching bases. The CDR3 totals 14 residues. The V gene's germline CDR1 is SGHRS and CDR2 YFSETQ. Between the trimmed V and J ends, which lost 6 bases and 1 base, there was a span of 13 bases. This chain's CDR3 is CASKGQGGNTEAFF. The CDR3 region has the DNA TGCGCCAGCAAGGGTCAGGGAGGGAACACTGAAGCTTTCTTT.

The J gene is TRBJ1-2, the V gene TRBV19; no clear D. There are 13 residues in the CDR3. The V end was cut by 6 bases, the J end by 7 bases, with 15 bases between. Germline loops: CDR1 LNHDA, CDR2 SQIVND (reference sequence). The CDR3 region is CASSQTPGAGYTF. The CDR3 DNA is TGTGCCAGTAGCCAGACACCGGGAGCTGGCTACACCTTC.

This clone occurred many times. The V call is TRBV4-1, the J call TRBJ2-3; perhaps TRBD2 as D (5 bases). Trimming pared 7 bases from V and 0 bases from J, leaving 14 bases between. The CDR3 is 15 amino acids. The germline V gene encodes CDR1 MGHRA and CDR2 YSYEKL. The CDR3 region has the DNA TGCGCCAGCAACCTTAGATCGGGAAGCACAGATACGCAGTATTTT. This encodes CASNLRSGSTDTQYF.

The chain couples TRBV6-1 to TRBJ1-2; D is unclear. The V gene lost 0 bases and the J gene lost 2 bases, with 4 bases spanning the gap. The CDR3 spans 13 residues. The germline V gene has CDR1 MNHNS and CDR2 SASEGT. The CDR3: CASSEAANYGYTF. In DNA form, the CDR3 reads TGTGCCAGCAGTGAAGCAGCGAACTATGGCTACACCTTC.

The V and J genes are TRBV2 and TRBJ2-2; 9 bases match TRBD2. Germline values: CDR1 SNHLY, CDR2 FYNNEI. The V gene end was trimmed by 6 bases and the J gene end by 3 bases; junction bases not matched to a gene: 5. The CDR3 extends over 15 amino acids. The CDR3 spells CASRPGLAYTGELFF. In DNA, the CDR3 is TGTGCCAGCAGGCCGGGACTAGCCTACACCGGGGAGCTGTTTTTT.

This clone showed up just a few times. The rearrangement links TRBV6-5 to TRBJ1-6; a possible D gene is TRBD1 (5 bases). Germline CDR1 and CDR2: MNHEY and SVGAGI. The CDR3 contains 14 residues. Trimming cost V 7 bases and J 7 bases, with 14 bases left between them. CDR3 residues: CASTHPDSNSPLHF. CDR3 in DNA: TGTGCCAGCACCCACCCCGACAGCAATTCACCCCTCCACTTT.

V is TRBV27 and J is TRBJ2-3; 15 bases line up with TRBD2. This CDR3 region has 19 residues. Trimming took 3 bases from V and 1 from J; bases not matched to a gene: 8. Germline CDR1 is MNHEY and CDR2 is SMNVEV (reference sequence). In nucleotides, the CDR3 is TGTGCCAGCAGTTTTGGGACTAGCGGGGGGTCAACTCGCACAGATACGCAGTATTTT. Translation: CASSFGTSGGSTRTDTQYF.

The gene calls are TRBV4-1 and TRBJ2-1; the match to TRBD2 covers 11 bases. CDR3 length equals 18 residues. V was clipped by 0 bases and J by 4 bases; unmatched bases: 8. Germline values: CDR1 MGHRA, CDR2 YSYEKL. CDR3 sequence reads: CASSQEVLAGGRYNEQFF. The CDR3 DNA reads as TGCGCCAGCAGCCAAGAGGTTCTAGCGGGGGGTCGTTACAATGAGCAGTTCTTC.

This chain uses TRBV5-1 with TRBJ1-4, with D unresolved. Trimming pared 4 bases from V and 7 bases from J, leaving 14 bases between. The CDR3 sequence is 14 residues long. Germline V gives CDR1 SGHRS, CDR2 YFSETQ. CDR3 DNA: TGCGCCAGCAGCGACGGACTGGGCGCTGAAAAACTGTTTTTT. Translated: CASSDGLGAEKLFF. The full variable domain, rest sourced from reference TRBV5-1 and TRBJ1-4, is KAGVTQTPRYLIKTRGQQVTLSCSPISGHRSVSWYQQTPGQGLQFLFEYFSETQRNKGNFPGRFSGRQFSNSRSEMNVSTLELGDSALYLCASSDGLGAEKLFFGSGTQLSVL.

This clone occurred a few times. The chain recombines TRBV29-1 with TRBJ1-1; D may be TRBD1 (6 bases). In germline, CDR1 is SQVTM, CDR2 ANQGSEA. The CDR3 extends over 12 amino acids. Trimming pared 7 bases from V and 0 bases from J, leaving 9 bases between. The CDR3 sequence is CSGRTVNTEAFF. The CDR3 DNA reads TGCAGCGGGAGGACAGTGAACACTGAAGCTTTCTTT.

V gene TRBV30 combines with J gene TRBJ1-3; D gene uncertain. The CDR3 runs to 15 residues. Between the trimmed V and J ends, which lost 0 bases and 0 bases, there was a span of 9 bases. Germline assignment: CDR1 GTSNPN and CDR2 SVGIG (reference sequence). CDR3 nucleotides: TGTGCCTGGAGTGTGGGCACCAGCTCTGGAAACACCATATATTTT. Amino acid sequence: CAWSVGTSSGNTIYF.

The chain is built from TRBV30 and TRBJ1-5; no definite D call. Germline lookup yields CDR1 GTSNPN and CDR2 SVGIG (reference sequence). Trimming cost V 2 bases and J 8 bases, with 10 bases left between them. The CDR3 covers 12 residues. CDR3 sequence (DNA): TGTGCCTGGAGTTCCGGTTATGAGCCCCAGCATTTT. It encodes CAWSSGYEPQHF.

The DNA of the CDR3 is TGTGCTAGTGGTTTGAGGGACAGCCCCTACAATGAGCAGTTCTTC. Encoded protein: CASGLRDSPYNEQFF. The chain has TRBV12-5 and TRBJ2-1, with TRBD1 matching over 7 bases. V gave up 2 bases and J gave up 2 bases; unmatched junction bases: 3. The CDR3 spans 15 residues. Germline-derived CDR1 and CDR2 are LGHNT and FRNRAP.

This chain joins TRBV20-1 and TRBJ2-3, with a weak D call TRBD1 (6 bases). The CDR3 totals 11 residues. Trimming took 6 bases from V and 10 from J, leaving 14 bases between them. Germline-derived CDR1 and CDR2 are DFQATT and SNEGSKA (reference sequence). The DNA of the CDR3 is TGCAGTGCGTCACAGGGTCAGGCGCAGTATTTT. This codes for CSASQGQAQYF.

J is TRBJ1-1 and V is TRBV29-1; tentatively, D is TRBD1 (6 bases). Looked up from germline, CDR1 is SQVTM and CDR2 is ANQGSEA. The CDR3 totals 13 residues. Trimming stripped 6 bases from V and 0 bases from J, with 11 bases between. The CDR3 nucleotides are TGCAGCGTATCGGGACAATTGAACACTGAAGCTTTCTTT. Its protein product is CSVSGQLNTEAFF.

This clone has only a few counts. The genes are TRBV19 and TRBJ2-3; TRBD1 is a possible D gene (5 bases). This CDR3 is 14 amino acids long. The ends were cut back, 1 base at V and 2 bases at J, with 7 bases in the middle. Germline lookup yields CDR1 LNHDA and CDR2 SQIVND (reference sequence). This CDR3 is CASSIGGHTDTQYF. The DNA of the CDR3 is TGTGCCAGTAGTATAGGGGGCCACACAGATACGCAGTATTTT.

V is TRBV7-3 and J is TRBJ1-1; D is undetermined. The germline V gene encodes CDR1 SGHTA and CDR2 FQGTGA. CDR3 length: 15 residues. V lost 0 bases and J 1 base, leaving 9 bases between the germline ends. The CDR3 DNA reads TGTGCCAGCAGCTTAACGGCCCCTGCGAACACTGAAGCTTTCTTT. Encoded protein: CASSLTAPANTEAFF.

This chain uses TRBV10-3 with TRBJ1-5, with unresolved D. Germline CDR1 ENHRY, CDR2 SYGVKD. Between the trimmed V and J ends, which lost 8 bases and 7 bases, there was a span of 15 bases. CDR3 size: 13 residues. The CDR3 DNA follows: TGTGCCATCCAGGATGAGGCTAGCCAGCCCCAGCATTTT. This encodes CAIQDEASQPQHF.

The chain employs TRBV5-1 and TRBJ2-7; no clear D gene. Germline V gene sequence: CDR1 SGHRS, CDR2 YFSETQ. This CDR3 contains 13 residues. Trimming removed 0 bases at V and 6 bases at J, with 10 bases between. For the CDR3, the DNA is TGCGCCAGCAGCTTGGCCCCGGGTCGCGAGCAGTACGTC. The encoded protein is CASSLAPGREQYV.

This sequence joins TRBV27 and TRBJ2-1; D perhaps matches TRBD1 (6 bases). The CDR3 extends over 14 amino acids. The V end was cut by 6 bases, the J end by 4 bases, with 13 bases between. Germline V gives CDR1 MNHEY, CDR2 SMNVEV (reference sequence). CDR3 region: CASRASGTYNEQFF. The CDR3 DNA reads as TGTGCCAGCAGAGCGTCCGGGACATACAATGAGCAGTTCTTC.

The V call is TRBV19, the J call TRBJ2-1; 8 nucleotides match TRBD1. The V gene's germline CDR1 is LNHDA and CDR2 SQIVND (reference sequence). J gave up 4 bases and V 5 bases, and 7 bases lay outside the gene matches. The CDR3 is 15 residues long. CDR3 coding DNA: TGTGCCAGTAGTTTGGACCGGGACAGGTACAATGAGCAGTTCTTC. Translated, it gives CASSLDRDRYNEQFF.

This clone showed up just a few times. This chain uses TRBV7-2 with TRBJ2-7, with 9 bases fitting TRBD1. Germline trimming cut 5 bases from V and 6 bases from J; bases unmatched to any gene: 14. CDR1 SGHTA and CDR2 FQGNSA come from the germline V gene. The CDR3 extends over 16 amino acids. CDR3 DNA sequence: TGTGCCAGCAGCAATATCGCTTCCGGGACAGGGAGCGAGCAGTACTTC. Protein sequence: CASSNIASGTGSEQYF.

This clone has only one observation. The rearrangement uses TRBV5-6 and TRBJ2-7; D gene ambiguous. The CDR3 has 11 residues. V lost 4 bases and J 0 bases, leaving 2 bases between the germline ends. CDR1 SGHDT and CDR2 YYEEEE come from the germline V gene. CDR3 region: CASSRSYEQYF. In DNA, the CDR3 is TGTGCCAGCAGCCGCTCCTACGAGCAGTACTTC.

The V and J genes are TRBV12-5 and TRBJ1-2; D gene ambiguous. V lost 3 bases and J lost 6, with 17 bases in between. The CDR3 runs 15 residues. Germline CDR1 LGHNT, CDR2 FRNRAP. DNA of the CDR3: TGTGCTAGTGGTTTCGCAGGTAACCCCAACCATGGCTACACCTTC. This sequence encodes CASGFAGNPNHGYTF.

V and J are TRBV25-1 and TRBJ1-4; D is undetermined. The V gene's germline CDR1 is MGHDK and CDR2 SYGVNS. Deletions cut 7 bases from V and 10 bases from J, with 10 bases between. This CDR3 comprises 11 residues. The CDR3 loop is CASTGRGKLFF. The CDR3 nucleotides read TGTGCCAGCACCGGGAGAGGAAAACTGTTTTTT.

The rearrangement uses TRBV6-5 and TRBJ1-2, with D tentatively TRBD1 (6 bases). The CDR3 has 15 amino acids. V shed 0 bases and J shed 7 bases, with 15 bases lying between them. Germline-derived CDR1 and CDR2 are MNHEY and SVGAGI. CDR3 residues: CASSYSNLGGPGYTF. The CDR3, as DNA: TGTGCCAGCAGTTACTCGAACCTAGGGGGTCCTGGCTACACCTTC.